Sequencing of this T cell receptor beta chain was carried out in a study of shared T cell receptors in the human thymus. The repertoire was sequenced with immunoSEQ multiplex PCR; TCRdb's copy has only in-frame clones and lacks some. This table holds hundreds of thousands of clones, around three quarters found once. Germline CDR1 and CDR2: SNHLY and FYNNEI. Trimming cost V 8 bases and J 5 bases; bases outside gene matches: 8. CDR3 length: 13 residues. The same data also contributed to another study, on human thymus T cells. According to that study: Thymic and blood repertoires appeared to carry a bias in their V and J gene usage. Related research examined unrelated individuals and reported that their thymic repertoires overlapped highly.

The TCR was taken from a boy in the first two years of life with a congenital heart defect. The V gene is TRBV2, the J gene TRBJ2-7; 8 bases agree with TRBD1. The sample comprised thymocytes. The DNA of the CDR3 is TGTGCCAGCGACCTGACAGGGGAGGACGAGCAGTACTTC. Translated, it gives CASDLTGEDEQYF.